This T cell receptor (beta chain) was recorded in a study of T cells after yellow fever vaccination (dated by TCRdb to about 2019). Looking at the study overall: The SMART-Seq v4 Ultra Low Input RNA kit was used to prepare libraries from fractions with low cell numbers. To follow T-cell clones before and after both primary and booster YFV17D yellow fever vaccination, bulk TCR alpha and beta repertoires underwent longitudinal sequencing. Blood was collected at multiple timepoints before and after primary and secondary immunization, and bulk PBMC replicates and cell subsets were isolated. Two healthy male donors made up the cohort, one aged 18 to 29 years and the other aged 30 to 40 years. Study-wide conclusions, independent of this receptor: After the booster, most of the clones that had expanded following primary vaccination were detected again (approximately 95% of CD4 and 80% to 90% of CD8), which suggests that memory was broadly maintained. Because abundant contaminating clonotypes from the bulk population could be contained in FACS-sorted repertoires, computational filtering was required. A small fraction of clonotypes appeared in both the CD4 and CD8 compartments, likely as a result of convergent recombination. The secondary T-cell response was found to be weaker but faster than the primary response, with a peak reached on day 5 rather than on day 15. Only a couple of donors were included in the study, so the extent to which the findings can be generalized is limited.

TCR cDNA was made using 5'RACE template switching, a step that added a universal primer site and unique molecular identifiers. Priming for cDNA synthesis came from both the TCR alpha and TCR beta constant segments. Library amplification used two PCR steps, and the second PCR step added sample barcodes and sequencing adapters. Sequencing of libraries was done on Illumina HiSeq 2500 (2x100 bp) or NovaSeq (2x150 bp). Processing in the source paper ran as follows. MIGEC handled demultiplexing of reads and collapsing into UMI consensus sequences, while MiXCR performed V(D)J alignment. Vaccine-responding clonotypes were identified with edgeR using replicate PBMC samples, with FDR below 0.01 and a log2 fold change above 5 up to day 15 being required. Bulk clonotypes were assigned CD4 or CD8 identity according to which sequenced CD4 or CD8 repertoire held them at higher abundance. TCRdb reprocessing: public reads trimmed at Q25 with fastp, clones called with MiXCR, in-frame beta chains kept. Each record represents a unique CDR3 protein, reported with the most common genes and DNA among its rows. Here the V and J calls rest on TCRdb's processing, not on the authors' analysis. This sample holds fewer than 650,000 distinct CDR3 sequences; 20% to 25% were observed only once. The ten largest clonotypes hold around 17% of the sample.

Relative to germline, V is 1 base shorter and J is 2 bases shorter, with 6 bases between their ends. The CDR1 and CDR2 encoded by the germline V gene (reference sequence) are LNHNV and YYDKDF. The CDR3 covers 13 residues, taking in both the cysteine and the phenylalanine. Only the CDR3 part of the read is kept: 39 bases, read in frame from the first base. Comments on this clonotype: This clone's antigen is unknown. Base qualities are not recorded, but no much larger clone differs from it by a single base.

The label giving this sample's treatment or condition can be read as: live attenuated yellow fever vaccine strain. Two biological replicates of bulk PBMCs were collected at each blood-draw timepoint. A standard Ficoll-Paque protocol was used to isolate PBMCs from peripheral blood. TriZol was used to extract RNA from bulk PBMCs, from CD4 and CD8 fractions, and from dextramer-positive and dextramer-negative fractions. This chain joins TRBV15 to TRBJ2-7; the D gene cannot be resolved reliably. The starting material was PBMCs, obtained roughly 20 days after the first yellow fever vaccination. This TCR derives from a man younger than 35 who received the YFV17D yellow fever vaccine. The CDR3 sequence is CATSRARAYEQYF. The nucleotide sequence is TGTGCCACCAGCAGAGCTAGGGCCTACGAGCAGTACTTC.